This T cell receptor beta chain emerged from a study of PD-1 blockade in classical Hodgkin lymphoma. The study's findings and limits: Relative to healthy donors, newly diagnosed patients reportedly had lower baseline TCR diversity, which was reported as lower still in relapsed/refractory patients. CD4+ TCR diversity rose significantly by C4D1, and CD8+ TCR diversity did not.

Time point described: cycle 4 day 1 (C4D1), after less than seven weeks of nivolumab. Brentuximab vedotin exposure varied, and every patient relapsed after autologous stem cell transplantation. V dropped 4 bases and J dropped 0 bases, with 11 bases sitting between them. This CDR3 is built from 15 residues. In germline, CDR1 is ENHRY, CDR2 SYGVKD. Data came from immunoSEQ multiplex PCR; TCRdb stores just in-frame clones and leaves some out. The sample lists more than 90,000 clones; around four fifths were seen once. Of note for this clone: Its antigen is still unknown.

Sequencing was performed on peripheral blood mononuclear cells (PBMCs), taken before the fourth cycle of nivolumab. The chain is built from TRBV10-3 and TRBJ2-3; D is undetermined. The sequence came from a human donor with classical Hodgkin lymphoma. Here the CDR3 DNA reads TGTGCCATCAGTGGGATCCCTGTCAGCACAGATACGCAGTATTTT. It codes for CAISGIPVSTDTQYF.